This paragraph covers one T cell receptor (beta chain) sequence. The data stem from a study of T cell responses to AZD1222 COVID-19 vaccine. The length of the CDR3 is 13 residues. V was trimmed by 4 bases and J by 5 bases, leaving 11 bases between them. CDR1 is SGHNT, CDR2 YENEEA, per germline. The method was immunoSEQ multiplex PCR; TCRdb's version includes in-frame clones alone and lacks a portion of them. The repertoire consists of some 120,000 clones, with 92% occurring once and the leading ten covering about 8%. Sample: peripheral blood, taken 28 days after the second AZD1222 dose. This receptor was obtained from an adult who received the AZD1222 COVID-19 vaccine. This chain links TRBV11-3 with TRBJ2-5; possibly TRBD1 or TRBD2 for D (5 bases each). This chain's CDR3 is CASSSGPGETQYF. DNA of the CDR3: TGTGCCAGCAGCTCGGGACCCGGGGAGACCCAGTACTTC.